This T cell receptor beta chain came from a study of cytomegalovirus exposure and HLA in healthy donors. V was pared by 4 bases and J by 0 bases, with 4 bases of the junction left unmatched. The germline V gene encodes CDR1 SNHLY and CDR2 FYNNEI. The length of the CDR3 is 15 residues. PCR primers comprised 60 Vbeta and 13 Jbeta primers. Profiled with immunoSEQ multiplex PCR; TCRdb holds only in-frame clones, not every one. The sample has some 170,000 clones, roughly 80% seen once. Material: PBMCs. This sequence originates from a woman in her 30s in good health and CMV-seropositive. The V and J genes are TRBV2 and TRBJ2-5; 8 bases fit TRBD2. The DNA for the CDR3 is TGTGCCAGCAGTGGGGCGGGGGGCTACCAAGAGACCCAGTACTTC. It specifies CASSGAGGYQETQYF.